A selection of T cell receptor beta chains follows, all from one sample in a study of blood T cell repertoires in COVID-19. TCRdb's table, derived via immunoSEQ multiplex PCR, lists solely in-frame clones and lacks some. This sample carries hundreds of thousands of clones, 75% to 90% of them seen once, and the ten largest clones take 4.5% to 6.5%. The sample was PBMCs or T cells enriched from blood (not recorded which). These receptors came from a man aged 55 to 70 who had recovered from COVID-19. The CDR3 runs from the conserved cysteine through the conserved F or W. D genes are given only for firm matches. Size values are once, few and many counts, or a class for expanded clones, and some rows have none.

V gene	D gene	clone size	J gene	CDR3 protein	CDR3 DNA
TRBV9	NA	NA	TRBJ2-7	CASSLRRDPEGYEQYF	TGTGCCAGCAGCCTTCGCCGGGACCCGGAGGGCTACGAGCAGTACTTC
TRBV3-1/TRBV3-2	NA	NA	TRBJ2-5	CASSLQGTQETQYF	TGTGCCAGCAGTCTACAGGGAACCCAAGAGACCCAGTACTTC
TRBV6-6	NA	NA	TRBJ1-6	CASSPWTASSPAVSPLHF	TGTGCCAGCAGTCCATGGACAGCTAGCTCCCCCGCGGTTTCACCCCTCCACTTT
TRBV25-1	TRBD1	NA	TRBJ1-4	CASSDYPGQGTTNEKLFF	TGTGCCAGCAGTGATTACCCCGGACAGGGCACAACTAATGAAAAACTGTTTTTT
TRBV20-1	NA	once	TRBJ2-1	CSASVSGSPAYNEQFF	TGCAGTGCTAGTGTTTCCGGGAGCCCCGCCTACAATGAGCAGTTCTTC
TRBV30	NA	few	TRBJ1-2	CAWSRPSAPNYGYTF	TGTGCCTGGAGTAGGCCCAGCGCTCCTAACTATGGCTACACCTTC
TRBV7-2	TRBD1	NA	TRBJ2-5	CASSLNRGGETQYF	TGTGCCAGCAGCCTGAACAGGGGCGGAGAGACCCAGTACTTC
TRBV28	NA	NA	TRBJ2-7	CASSFPRIVGSEQYF	TGTGCCAGCAGTTTTCCACGTATAGTGGGGAGCGAGCAGTACTTC
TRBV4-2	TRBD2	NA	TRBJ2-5	CASSQDSVTSGRVGTQYF	TGTGCCAGCAGCCAAGATTCCGTGACTAGCGGGAGGGTTGGGACCCAGTACTTC
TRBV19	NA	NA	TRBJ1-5	CASTPFGPGGNQPQHF	TGTGCCAGTACCCCATTTGGGCCCGGAGGGAATCAGCCCCAGCATTTT
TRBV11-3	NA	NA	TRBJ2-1	CASSWDLYNEQFF	TGTGCCAGCAGCTGGGACTTGTACAATGAGCAGTTCTTC
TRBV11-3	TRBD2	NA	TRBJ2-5	CASSLAAGGGETQYF	TGTGCCAGCAGCTTAGCAGCGGGAGGTGGGGAGACCCAGTACTTC
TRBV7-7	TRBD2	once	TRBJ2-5	CASSLGRTSGKVGRETQYF	TGTGCTAGCAGCTTAGGGAGGACTAGCGGGAAGGTGGGCCGAGAGACCCAGTACTTC
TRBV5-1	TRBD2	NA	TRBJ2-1	CASSLAFRTSDYEQFF	TGCGCCAGCAGCTTGGCCTTTCGGACTAGTGACTATGAGCAGTTCTTC
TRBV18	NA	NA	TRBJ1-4	CASSPREKLFF	TGTGCCAGCTCCCCGAGGGAAAAACTGTTTTTT
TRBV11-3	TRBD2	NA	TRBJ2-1	CASSPSGRENHYNEQFF	TGTGCCAGCAGCCCCAGCGGGAGGGAAAATCACTACAATGAGCAGTTCTTC
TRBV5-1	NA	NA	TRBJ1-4	CASSLRGFNEKLFF	TGCGCCAGCAGCCTCAGGGGTTTTAATGAAAAACTGTTTTTT
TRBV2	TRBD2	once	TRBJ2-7	CASSVLAGGEQYF	TGTGCCAGCAGTGTATTAGCGGGAGGGGAGCAGTACTTC
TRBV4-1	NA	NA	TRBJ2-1	CASSQAEYNEQFF	TGCGCCAGCAGCCAAGCCGAGTACAATGAGCAGTTCTTC
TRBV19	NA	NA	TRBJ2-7	CASSRSLSSYEQYF	TGTGCCAGTAGCCGCTCCCTATCCTCCTACGAGCAGTACTTC
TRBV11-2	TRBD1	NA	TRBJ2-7	CASSLARTGLYEQYF	TGTGCCAGCAGTTTGGCAAGGACAGGGTTGTACGAGCAGTACTTC
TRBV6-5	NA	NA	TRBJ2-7	CASSYSNEQYF	TGTGCCAGCAGTTATAGTAACGAGCAGTACTTC
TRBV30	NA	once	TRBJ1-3	CAWSTTSSGNTIYF	TGTGCCTGGAGTACCACCAGCTCTGGAAACACCATATATTTT
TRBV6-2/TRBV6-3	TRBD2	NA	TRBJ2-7	CASSRWKTSGDYEQYF	TGTGCCAGCAGCCGCTGGAAGACTAGCGGGGACTACGAGCAGTACTTC
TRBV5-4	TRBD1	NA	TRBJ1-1	CASSLRDRGRRTEAFF	TGTGCCAGCAGCTTGAGGGACAGGGGGCGTCGAACTGAAGCTTTCTTT
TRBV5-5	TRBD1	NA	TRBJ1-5	CASSAGQGEWRSNQPQHF	TGTGCCAGCAGCGCGGGACAGGGGGAATGGAGAAGCAATCAGCCCCAGCATTTT
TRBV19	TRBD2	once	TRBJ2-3	CASSIPPGRGGEREGPAADTQYF	TGTGCCAGTAGTATTCCCCCGGGCAGGGGAGGCGAGCGGGAGGGTCCCGCAGCAGATACGCAGTATTTT
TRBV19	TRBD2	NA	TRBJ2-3	CASSIGGSGTADTQYF	TGTGCCAGTAGTATAGGGGGTAGCGGGACTGCAGATACGCAGTATTTT
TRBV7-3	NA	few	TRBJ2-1	CASSSSGVQFF	TGTGCCAGCAGCTCTTCAGGGGTTCAGTTCTTC
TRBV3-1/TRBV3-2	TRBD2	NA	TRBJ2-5	CASSHAAGGGETQYF	TGTGCCAGCAGCCATGCAGCGGGGGGGGGAGAGACCCAGTACTTC
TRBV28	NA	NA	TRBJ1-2	CASSLGWTSNYGYTF	TGTGCCAGCAGTTTGGGTTGGACTTCTAACTATGGCTACACCTTC
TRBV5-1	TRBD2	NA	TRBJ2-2	CASSLTSDTGELFF	TGCGCCAGCAGCCTTACTAGCGACACCGGGGAGCTGTTTTTT
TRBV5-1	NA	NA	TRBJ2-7	CASSSRLGSYEQYF	TGCGCCAGCAGCTCGAGACTGGGCTCCTACGAGCAGTACTTC
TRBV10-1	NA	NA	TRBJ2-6	CASSEGRVSGANVLTF	TGCGCCAGCAGTGAGGGCCGGGTATCTGGGGCCAACGTCCTGACTTTC
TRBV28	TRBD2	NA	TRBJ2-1	CASRTPGTSAFNEQFF	TGTGCCAGCAGGACCCCCGGGACTAGCGCTTTCAATGAGCAGTTCTTC
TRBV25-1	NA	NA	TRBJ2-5	CASSESLGSETQYF	TGTGCCAGCAGTGAATCATTGGGCTCGGAGACCCAGTACTTC
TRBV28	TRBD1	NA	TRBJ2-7	CASSLIARGQREQYF	TGTGCCAGCAGTTTAATAGCCAGGGGGCAACGGGAGCAGTACTTC
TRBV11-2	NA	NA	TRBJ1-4	CASSLPPDEKLFF	TGTGCCAGCAGCTTACCCCCAGATGAAAAACTGTTTTTT
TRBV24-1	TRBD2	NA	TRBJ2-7	CATSDPTSGRAYEQYF	TGTGCCACCAGTGATCCGACTAGCGGGAGGGCCTACGAGCAGTACTTC
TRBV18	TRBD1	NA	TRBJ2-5	CASSPPGQGVFETQYF	TGTGCCAGCTCACCACCGGGACAGGGGGTATTTGAGACCCAGTACTTC
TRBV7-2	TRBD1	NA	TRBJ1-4	CASSLSRGRNEKLFF	TGTGCCAGCAGCTTATCCAGGGGGCGTAATGAAAAACTGTTTTTT
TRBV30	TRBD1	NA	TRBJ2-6	CAWAPGTGNSGANVLTF	TGTGCCTGGGCACCCGGGACAGGGAACTCTGGGGCCAACGTCCTGACTTTC